This TCR beta chain emerged from a study of blood T cell repertoires in COVID-19 (dated by TCRdb to about 2020). Regarding the complete study: Samples from collaborators originated in the United States, Italy and Spain and spanned both the acute and convalescent phases of COVID-19. The material from the prospective study consisted of cDNA or gDNA derived from T cells, B-cell-depleted T cells, or PBMCs. Subjects who had been exposed to COVID-19, were actively infected with it, or had recovered from it provided the deeply sampled blood TCRbeta repertoires that made up the dataset. The repertoires were released in a freely available public database intended as a resource for research on the immune response to SARS-CoV-2. Samples were obtained from the ongoing ImmuneRACE study (first 160 participants) and from 1,254 subjects provided by 6 global collaborators. Nearly every sample came with metadata listing a de-identified subject ID, COVID-19 status, age in years and sex. Where available, HLA class I and class II types were obtained from metadata supplied by the sample provider rather than from assay-based typing.

Results the study describes overall, beyond this receptor: The quantity of clinical and demographic metadata differed by source and by participant and was supplied without curation.

Note on this clone: Its antigen has not been determined. No per-base quality is available; no much larger clone lies one base away.

Collaborating institutions collected whole blood in K2EDTA tubes following their own protocols. Collaborator samples were shipped for TCRbeta analysis as frozen whole blood, isolated PBMCs, or DNA extracted from either sample type. Taken from the germline V gene, the CDR1 and CDR2 loops are SGHRS and YFSETQ. The junction shows trimming of 2 bases on V and 2 bases on J, plus 4 bases between the germline ends. The cysteine opens and the phenylalanine closes a CDR3 of 12 amino acids. Only the CDR3 part of the read is kept: 36 bases, read in frame from the first base. TCRbeta CDR3 regions were amplified from genomic DNA using the immunoSEQ Assay, a bias-controlled multiplex PCR. Per the original workflow: Within the assay, amplification of reference gene primers was used to estimate how many nucleated cells each sample contained. To quantify the absolute abundance of each unique TCRbeta CDR3 rearrangement, sequence reads were collapsed and filtered. For each sample, productive Simpson clonality was calculated as the square root of Simpson's diversity index across productive rearrangements. This immuneACCESS table, as held by TCRdb, lists in-frame sequences with V and J called but not all clones. Of the missing ones, under half trace to an unresolved V gene in checked studies; the others have no known cause. Clonal size and the V and J genes are those of that table, whereas D and trimming came from the DNA. The sample data list about 220,000 clones, and roughly 80% of these were observed just once. 7% to 8.5% of the sample is taken by the ten largest.

The sample was peripheral blood. The sequence was obtained from a woman aged 65 to 85 with acute or convalescent COVID-19. Rearrangement joined TRBV5-1 to TRBJ2-5; there is no confident call for the D gene. The CDR3 protein is CASSFTQETQYF. The DNA is as follows: TGCGCCAGCAGCTTTACTCAAGAGACCCAGTACTTC.